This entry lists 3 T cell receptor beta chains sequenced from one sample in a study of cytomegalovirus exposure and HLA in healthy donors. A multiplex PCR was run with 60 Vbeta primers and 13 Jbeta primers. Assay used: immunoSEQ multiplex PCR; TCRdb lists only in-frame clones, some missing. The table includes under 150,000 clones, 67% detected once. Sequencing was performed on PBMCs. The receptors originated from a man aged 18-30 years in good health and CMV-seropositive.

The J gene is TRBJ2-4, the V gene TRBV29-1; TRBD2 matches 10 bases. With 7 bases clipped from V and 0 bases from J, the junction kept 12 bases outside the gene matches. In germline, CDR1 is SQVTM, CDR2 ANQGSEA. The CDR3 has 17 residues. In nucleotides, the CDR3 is TGCAGCGCCGTCGGCCTAGCGGGGGCCCTAGCCAAAAACATTCAGTACTTC. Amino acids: CSAVGLAGALAKNIQYF.

CDR3 residues: CASSESGGAADTQYF. The CDR3 DNA reads as TGTGCCAGCAGTGAGAGCGGGGGGGCCGCAGATACGCAGTATTTT. This rearrangement joins TRBV6-4 to TRBJ2-3; 10 nucleotides agree with TRBD2. The germline V gene has CDR1 MRHNA and CDR2 SNTAGT. The V gene end was trimmed by 3 bases and the J gene end by 4 bases; junction bases not matched to a gene: 4. The CDR3 is 15 amino acids.

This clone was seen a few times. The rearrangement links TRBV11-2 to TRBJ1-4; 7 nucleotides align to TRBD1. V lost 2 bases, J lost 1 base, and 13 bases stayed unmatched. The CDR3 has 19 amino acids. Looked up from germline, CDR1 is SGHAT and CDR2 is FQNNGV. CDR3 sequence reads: CASSLYFLPGGRTNEKLFF. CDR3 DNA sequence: TGTGCCAGCAGCTTATACTTCCTACCAGGGGGTCGAACTAATGAAAAACTGTTTTTT.